These 25 T cell receptor beta chains share one sample of origin, sequenced in a study of human T cells and chemical hapten exposure. Specified time point: pre-sensitization, week 0. Regarding treatment: therapeutic diphenylcyclopropenone sensitization with weekly scalp DPC. TCRdb re-called the RACE reads through MiXCR, storing one row per CDR3 protein. The sample includes 80,000 to 100,000 distinct CDR3 sequences, about 10% of them seen just once. The sequencing here drew on whole blood, taken in connection with sensitization to the hapten diphenylcyclopropenone (DPC). The receptors derive from an older woman with alopecia areata. Some clones in this sample may be carry-over from other donors' samples.

V gene TRBV5-1 combines with J gene TRBJ1-2; 8 bases match TRBD1. The V and J ends lost 6 bases and 2 bases, in that order; junction bases with no gene match: 15. This CDR3 comprises 17 residues. In germline, CDR1 is SGHRS, CDR2 YFSETQ. CDR3: CASMETIGQGANYGYTF. In nucleotides, the CDR3 is TGCGCCAGCATGGAGACTATAGGACAGGGAGCCAACTATGGCTACACCTTC.

This clonotype occurred many times. The V call is TRBV4-1, the J call TRBJ1-3; D not certain. Trimming took 0 bases from V and 0 from J, leaving 3 bases between them. Per germline, CDR1 MGHRA and CDR2 YSYEKL. The CDR3 has 14 amino acids. The CDR3 DNA is TGCGCCAGCAGCCAAGAGGGCTCTGGAAACACCATATATTTT. Amino acid sequence: CASSQEGSGNTIYF.

On this clonotype itself: A much larger clone differs from this one at a single base, so this may be a read error. Because the CDR3 is missing its conserved closing phenylalanine or tryptophan, this is likely a read error. This rearrangement joins TRBV12-3 or TRBV12-4 to TRBJ2-7; D remains unclear. CDR3 length equals 12 residues. V was clipped by 4 bases and J by 3 bases, with 7 bases between them. The CDR3 spells CASSSRSYEQYI. The CDR3 DNA reads TGTGCCAGCAGTTCCAGAAGCTACGAGCAGTACATC.

This clonotype was seen a handful of times. In DNA, the CDR3 is TGTGCCAGCAGTGCCGGGGGCGGCAATCAGCCCCAGCATTTT. This sequence encodes CASSAGGGNQPQHF. The V gene is TRBV6-1, the J gene TRBJ1-5; TRBD1 might be the D (6 bases). The CDR3 covers 14 residues. Germline loops: CDR1 MNHNS, CDR2 SASEGT. V lost 4 bases and J 2 bases, leaving 9 bases between the germline ends.

This clonotype was counted ten times or more. The V and J genes are TRBV6-1 and TRBJ2-1; 10 nucleotides line up with TRBD2. The CDR3 sequence is 16 residues long. CDR1 and CDR2 (germline): MNHNS, SASEGT. The junction had 9 bases not matched to a gene; V was cut back by 2 bases and J by 8 bases. The CDR3 protein is CASSELTSGWSHEQFF. DNA of the CDR3: TGTGCCAGCAGTGAATTGACTAGCGGGTGGTCCCATGAGCAGTTCTTC.

This clonotype was picked up many times. The chain recombines TRBV20-1 with TRBJ2-4; either TRBD1 or TRBD2 may supply D (5 bases each). The CDR3 loop spans 13 amino acids. Germline CDR1 is DFQATT and CDR2 is SNEGSKA (reference sequence). Between the trimmed V and J ends, which lost 3 bases and 4 bases, there was a span of 10 bases. The CDR3: CSASSGRKNIQYF. CDR3 coding DNA: TGCAGTGCTAGTTCAGGGAGAAAAAACATTCAGTACTTC.

This clonotype was seen repeatedly, ten times or more. Compared with germline, one end of the junction differs, possibly owing to a read error. The chain combines TRBV7-7 with TRBJ2-2, with 10 positions matching TRBD1. The CDR3 has 14 residues. Germline V gene data show CDR1 as SSHAT and CDR2 as FNYEAQ (reference sequence). The CDR3 loop reads CASRQGASTGELFF. The CDR3 DNA reads TGTGCTAGCAGACAGGGGGCGAGCACCGGGGAGCTGTTTTTT.

The sample holds a few counts of this clonotype. V usage is TRBV10-3 and J usage is TRBJ2-1; D gene uncertain. Looked up from germline, CDR1 is ENHRY and CDR2 is SYGVKD. V lost 2 bases to trimming and J lost 7 bases, with 9 bases between them. The length of the CDR3 is 13 residues. CDR3 region: CAISELGINEQFF. The CDR3 region has the DNA TGTGCCATCAGTGAGCTCGGTATTAATGAGCAGTTCTTC.

As to this clonotype: A much larger clone differs by one base, so this may be a read error. The CDR3 end shows no conserved phenylalanine or tryptophan, and so a read error is likely. The rearrangement links TRBV6-6 to TRBJ2-1; 14 bases are a match to TRBD2. The CDR3 length is 18 residues. Per germline, CDR1 MNHNY and CDR2 SVGAGI (reference sequence). The V segment lost 5 bases and the J segment 9 bases; nucleotides outside the gene matches: 15. The CDR3 here is CASSHHKTSGGAGSEQFL. The CDR3 nucleotides read TGTGCCAGCAGTCATCACAAGACTAGCGGGGGGGCTGGTAGTGAGCAGTTCCTC.

The chain couples TRBV20-1 to TRBJ1-5; 9 bases fit TRBD1. J gave up 2 bases and V 5 bases, and 13 bases lay outside the gene matches. The CDR3 is 17 amino acids. Per germline, CDR1 DFQATT and CDR2 SNEGSKA (reference sequence). The CDR3 coding sequence is TGCAGTGCTCCCCAGTACAGGGGGCGCGGGGGCAATCAGCCCCAGCATTTT. Translating gives CSAPQYRGRGGNQPQHF.

Concerning this clonotype: Just one base apart from a much larger clone, this may be a read error. V usage is TRBV2 and J usage is TRBJ1-5, with 8 bases aligning to TRBD1. The germline V gene has CDR1 SNHLY and CDR2 FYNNEI. With 4 bases clipped from V and 6 bases from J, the junction kept 5 bases outside the gene matches. This CDR3 comprises 14 residues. The CDR3 spells CASSGTGYGQPQHF. The CDR3 DNA reads TGTGCCAGCAGTGGGACAGGGTACGGTCAGCCCCAGCATTTT. The variable domain in full, with the rest retrieved from reference TRBV2 and TRBJ1-5, is EPEVTQTPSHQVTQMGQEVILRCVPISNHLYFYWYRQILGQKVEFLVSFYNNEISEKSEIFDDQFSVERPDGSNFTLKIRSTKLEDSAMYFCASSGTGYGQPQHFGDGTRLSIL.

The gene calls are TRBV27 and TRBJ1-1; no clear D gene. Germline V lookup: CDR1 MNHEY, CDR2 SMNVEV (reference sequence). V was shortened by 0 bases and J by 5 bases, with 10 bases between the two germline ends. The CDR3 is 14 amino acids. CDR3 protein: CASSLSRQTTEAFF. The DNA for the CDR3 is TGTGCCAGCAGTTTATCGCGCCAGACTACTGAAGCTTTCTTT.

This clonotype has a count of ten or more. The rearrangement uses TRBV6-4 and TRBJ1-1, with 7 bases identical to TRBD1. The CDR3 is 14 amino acids. Trimming took 6 bases from V and 0 from J; bases not matched to a gene: 4. Germline CDR1 and CDR2: MRHNA and SNTAGT. The CDR3 DNA is TGTGCCAGCAGCCAGGACAGGATGAACACTGAAGCTTTCTTT. It yields the protein CASSQDRMNTEAFF.

Many counts were recorded for this clonotype. The chain couples TRBV2 to TRBJ1-5, with 8 bases that match TRBD1. Looked up from germline, CDR1 is SNHLY and CDR2 is FYNNEI. The junction had 6 bases not matched to a gene; V was cut back by 4 bases and J by 1 base. This CDR3 has 16 amino acids. The CDR3 DNA follows: TGTGCCAGCAGTGGAGGGTGGACAGGGAGCAATCAGCCCCAGCATTTT. Its translation: CASSGGWTGSNQPQHF.

This clonotype was observed many times. The chain links TRBV18 to TRBJ1-5; possible D gene TRBD1, 5 bases. V lost 2 bases, J lost 7 bases, and 12 bases lay in between. Germline lookup yields CDR1 KGHSH and CDR2 LQKENI. The length of the CDR3 is 14 residues. CDR3 region: CASSPSAGNQPQHF. The DNA of the CDR3 is TGTGCCAGCTCACCATCGGCAGGGAACCAGCCCCAGCATTTT.

This clonotype was found many times. The rearrangement joins TRBV3-1 to TRBJ2-7; 9 nucleotides match TRBD1. With 4 bases clipped from V and 6 bases from J, the junction kept 10 bases outside the gene matches. This CDR3 spans 15 amino acids. From germline, CDR1 is LGHDT and CDR2 YNNKEL (reference sequence). The CDR3 here is CASSLVGQGRSEQYF. The CDR3 region has the DNA TGTGCCAGCAGCCTGGTCGGACAGGGGAGGAGCGAGCAGTACTTC.

This clonotype was seen many times. J is TRBJ1-1 and V is TRBV6-2 or TRBV6-3; perhaps TRBD1 as D (5 bases). The length of the CDR3 is 11 residues. V lost 2 bases, J lost 9 bases, and 7 bases lay in between. Germline V gives CDR1 MNHEY, CDR2 SVGEGT. DNA for the CDR3: TGTGCCAGCAGTTACGCAGGGAAAGCTTTCTTT. Translating it yields CASSYAGKAFF.

There are many counts of this clonotype. J is TRBJ1-2 and V is TRBV18, with D possibly matching TRBD1 (5 bases). Germline CDR1 KGHSH, CDR2 LQKENI. The ends were cut back, 3 bases at V and 3 bases at J, with 14 bases in the middle. CDR3 size: 15 residues. The CDR3 region is CASSPSGARDYGYTF. In nucleotides, the CDR3 is TGTGCCAGCTCACCGTCCGGGGCCCGGGACTATGGCTACACCTTC.

The chain couples TRBV3-1 to TRBJ1-1; 8 nucleotides match TRBD1. V lost 6 bases, J lost 8 bases, and 11 bases stayed unmatched. The CDR3 is 14 amino acids. Germline V gene lookup returns CDR1 LGHDT and CDR2 YNNKEL (reference sequence). This CDR3 reads CASSFQGAGVEAFF. The CDR3 nucleotides are TGTGCCAGCAGTTTCCAGGGGGCCGGGGTAGAAGCTTTCTTT.

This clonotype was counted at least ten times. This chain connects TRBV7-2 to TRBJ1-1; a possible D gene is TRBD1 (6 bases). CDR1 is SGHTA, CDR2 FQGNSA, per germline. The CDR3 loop spans 14 amino acids. Trimming left V 6 bases short and J 0 bases short, with 11 bases between. CDR3 protein: CASRNQGLNTEAFF. The CDR3 DNA sequence: TGTGCCAGCAGAAACCAGGGGTTGAACACTGAAGCTTTCTTT.

This rearrangement joins TRBV20-1 to TRBJ2-1; no firm D call. This CDR3 region has 12 residues. V was clipped by 2 bases and J by 7 bases, with 9 bases between them. Germline CDR1 and CDR2: DFQATT and SNEGSKA (reference sequence). The CDR3 DNA is TGCAGTGCTAGACAGACAACGAATGAGCAGTTCTTC. Encoded protein: CSARQTTNEQFF.

This clonotype was found many times. The chain couples TRBV12-3 or TRBV12-4 to TRBJ1-2; D possibly corresponds to TRBD1 (5 bases). This CDR3 region has 14 residues. The ends were cut back, 2 bases at V and 4 bases at J, with 11 bases in the middle. The CDR3 DNA reads as TGTGCCAGCAGTTTACGCAGGGAGGCCTATGGCTACACCTTC. Its protein product is CASSLRREAYGYTF.

This clonotype was seen a handful of times. The chain combines TRBV20-1 with TRBJ2-3, with TRBD2 identical over 15 bases. The V gene end was trimmed by 6 bases and the J gene end by 0 bases; junction bases not matched to a gene: 7. The germline V gene has CDR1 DFQATT and CDR2 SNEGSKA (reference sequence). The CDR3 covers 17 residues. The CDR3 sequence is CSAEGLAGGYSTDTQYF. The CDR3, as DNA: TGCAGTGCGGAAGGACTAGCGGGGGGGTATAGCACAGATACGCAGTATTTT.

This clonotype was observed a handful of times. This chain connects TRBV29-1 to TRBJ1-2; D is uncertain. The germline gives CDR1 SQVTM, CDR2 ANQGSEA. V lost 7 bases, J lost 4 bases, and 16 bases lay in between. The CDR3 is 13 residues long. The CDR3 DNA reads as TGCAGCGGATCGTATAGAGGATTCTATGGCTACACCTTC. Protein: CSGSYRGFYGYTF.

This clonotype was observed a handful of times. The chain is built from TRBV12-3 or TRBV12-4 and TRBJ1-6, with D perhaps matching TRBD1 (6 bases). The CDR3 covers 14 residues. Trimming cost V 7 bases and J 10 bases, with 17 bases left between them. CDR3 sequence: CASTPRGYGSPLHF. For the CDR3, the DNA is TGTGCCAGCACCCCTAGGGGGTACGGCTCACCCCTCCACTTT.